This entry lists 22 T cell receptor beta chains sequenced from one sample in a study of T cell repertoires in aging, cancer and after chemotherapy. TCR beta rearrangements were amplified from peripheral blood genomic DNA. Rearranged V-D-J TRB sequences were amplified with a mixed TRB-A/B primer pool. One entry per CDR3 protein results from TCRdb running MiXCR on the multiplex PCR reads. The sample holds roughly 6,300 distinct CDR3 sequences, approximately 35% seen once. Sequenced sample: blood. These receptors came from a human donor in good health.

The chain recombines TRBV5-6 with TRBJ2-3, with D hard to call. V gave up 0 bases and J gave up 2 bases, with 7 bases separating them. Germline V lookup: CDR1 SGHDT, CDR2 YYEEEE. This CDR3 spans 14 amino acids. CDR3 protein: CASSLDLVTDTQYF. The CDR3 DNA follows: TGTGCCAGCAGCTTGGACCTTGTCACAGATACGCAGTATTTT.

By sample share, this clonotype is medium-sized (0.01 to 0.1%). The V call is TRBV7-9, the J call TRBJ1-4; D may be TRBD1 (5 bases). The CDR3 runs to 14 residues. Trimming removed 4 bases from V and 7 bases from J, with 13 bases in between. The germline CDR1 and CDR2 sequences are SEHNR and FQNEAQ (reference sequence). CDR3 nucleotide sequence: TGTGCCAGCAGCTCCCCCGGGACTCGTGAAAAACTGTTTTTT. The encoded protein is CASSSPGTREKLFF.

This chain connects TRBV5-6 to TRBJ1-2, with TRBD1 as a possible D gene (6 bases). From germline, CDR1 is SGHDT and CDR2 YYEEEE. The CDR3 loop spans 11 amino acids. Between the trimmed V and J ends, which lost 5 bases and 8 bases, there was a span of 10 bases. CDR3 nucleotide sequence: TGTGCCAGCAGTTTTGGGGGCGGCTACACCTTC. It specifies CASSFGGGYTF. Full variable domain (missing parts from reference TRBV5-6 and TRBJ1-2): DAGVTQSPTHLIKTRGQQVTLRCSPKSGHDTVSWYQQALGQGPQFIFQYYEEEERQRGNFPDRFSGHQFPNYSSELNVNALLLGDSALYLCASSFGGGYTFGSGTRLTVV.

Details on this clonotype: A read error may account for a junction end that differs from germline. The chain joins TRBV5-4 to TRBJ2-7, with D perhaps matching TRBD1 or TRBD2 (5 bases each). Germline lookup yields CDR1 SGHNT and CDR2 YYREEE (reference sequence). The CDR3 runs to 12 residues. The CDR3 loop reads CASSLDSARGDF. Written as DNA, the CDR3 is TGTGCCAGCAGCCTCGACTCAGCCCGAGGGGACTTC.

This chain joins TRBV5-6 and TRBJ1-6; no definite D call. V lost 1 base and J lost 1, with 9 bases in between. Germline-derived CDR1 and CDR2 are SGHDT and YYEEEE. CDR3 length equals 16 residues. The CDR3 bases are TGTGCCAGCAGCTTGATGGGGTTTTCCTATAATTCACCCCTCCACTTT. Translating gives CASSLMGFSYNSPLHF.

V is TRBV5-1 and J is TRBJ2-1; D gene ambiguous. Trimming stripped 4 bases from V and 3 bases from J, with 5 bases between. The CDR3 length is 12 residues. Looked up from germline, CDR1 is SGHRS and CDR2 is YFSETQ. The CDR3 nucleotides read TGCGCCAGCAGCAGGGACTACAATGAGCAGTTCTTC. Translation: CASSRDYNEQFF.

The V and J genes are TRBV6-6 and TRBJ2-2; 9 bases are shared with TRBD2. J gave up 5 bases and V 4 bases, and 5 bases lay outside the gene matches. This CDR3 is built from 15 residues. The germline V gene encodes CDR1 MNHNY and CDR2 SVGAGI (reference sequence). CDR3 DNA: TGTGCCAGCAGTTCCCTAGCGGGGTTTACCGGGGAGCTGTTTTTT. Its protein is CASSSLAGFTGELFF.

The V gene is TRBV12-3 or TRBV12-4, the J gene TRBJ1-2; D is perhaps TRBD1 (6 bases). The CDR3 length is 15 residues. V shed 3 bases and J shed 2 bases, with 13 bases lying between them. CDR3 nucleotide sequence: TGTGCCAGCAGTTTCCGTACAGGGTTCAACTATGGCTACACCTTC. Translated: CASSFRTGFNYGYTF.

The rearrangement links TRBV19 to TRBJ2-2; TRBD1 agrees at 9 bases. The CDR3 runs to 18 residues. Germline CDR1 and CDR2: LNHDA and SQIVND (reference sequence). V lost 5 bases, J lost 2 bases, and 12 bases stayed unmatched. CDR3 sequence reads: CASSFKTGGLGNTGELFF. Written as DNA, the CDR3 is TGTGCCAGTAGTTTCAAAACAGGGGGCTTGGGTAACACCGGGGAGCTGTTTTTT. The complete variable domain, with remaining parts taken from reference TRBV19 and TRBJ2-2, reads DGGITQSPKYLFRKEGQNVTLSCEQNLNHDAMYWYRQDPGQGLRLIYYSQIVNDFQKGDIAEGYSVSREKKESFPLTVTSAQKNPTAFYLCASSFKTGGLGNTGELFFGEGSRLTVL.

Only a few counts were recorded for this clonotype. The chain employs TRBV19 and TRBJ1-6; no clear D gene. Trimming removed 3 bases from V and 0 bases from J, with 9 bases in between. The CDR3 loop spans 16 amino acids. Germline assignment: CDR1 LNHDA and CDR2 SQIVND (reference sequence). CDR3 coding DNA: TGTGCCAGTAGTATCGGATCCTACTCCTATAATTCACCCCTCCACTTT. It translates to CASSIGSYSYNSPLHF.

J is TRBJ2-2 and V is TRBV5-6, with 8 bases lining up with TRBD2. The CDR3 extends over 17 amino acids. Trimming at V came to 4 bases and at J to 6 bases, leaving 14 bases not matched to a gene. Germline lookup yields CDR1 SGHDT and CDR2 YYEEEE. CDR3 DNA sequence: TGTGCCAGCAGCGCCTTTATTATTGCGGGGGGCTCCGGGGAGCTGTTTTTT. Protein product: CASSAFIIAGGSGELFF.

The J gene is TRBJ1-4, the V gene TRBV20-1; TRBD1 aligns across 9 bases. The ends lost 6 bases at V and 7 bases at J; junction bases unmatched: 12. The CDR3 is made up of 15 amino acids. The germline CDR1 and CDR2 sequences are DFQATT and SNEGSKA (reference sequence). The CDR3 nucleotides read TGCAGTGCAACACAAACAGGGGGCGGGGGTGAAAAACTGTTTTTT. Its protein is CSATQTGGGGEKLFF.

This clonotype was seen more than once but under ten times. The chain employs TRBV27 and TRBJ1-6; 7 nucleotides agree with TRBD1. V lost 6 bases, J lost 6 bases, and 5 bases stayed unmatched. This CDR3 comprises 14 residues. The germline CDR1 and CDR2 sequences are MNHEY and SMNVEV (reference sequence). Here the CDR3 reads CASSNNRGNSPLHF. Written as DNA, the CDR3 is TGTGCCAGCAGCAATAACAGGGGTAATTCACCCCTCCACTTT.

The CDR3 loop is CASSPLGSRGGYTF. CDR3 bases: TGTGCCAGCAGTCCCCTGGGGAGTCGGGGTGGCTACACCTTC. This rearrangement joins TRBV27 to TRBJ1-2; D unresolved. V was cut by 5 bases and J by 7 bases, with 17 bases left in between. The CDR3 covers 14 residues. Germline-derived CDR1 and CDR2 are MNHEY and SMNVEV (reference sequence).

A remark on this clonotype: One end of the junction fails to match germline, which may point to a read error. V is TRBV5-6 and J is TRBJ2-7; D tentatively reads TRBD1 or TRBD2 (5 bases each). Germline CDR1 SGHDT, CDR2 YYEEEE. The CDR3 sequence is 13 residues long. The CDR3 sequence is CASSSGPPRGEYF. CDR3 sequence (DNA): TGCGCCAGCAGTTCAGGACCCCCGAGGGGAGAGTACTTC.

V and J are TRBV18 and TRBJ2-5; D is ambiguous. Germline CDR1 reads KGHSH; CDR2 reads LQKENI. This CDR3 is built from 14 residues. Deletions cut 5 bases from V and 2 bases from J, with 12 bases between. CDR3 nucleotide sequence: TGTGCCAGCTCAGGTACGACCGTACAAGAGACCCAGTACTTC. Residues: CASSGTTVQETQYF.

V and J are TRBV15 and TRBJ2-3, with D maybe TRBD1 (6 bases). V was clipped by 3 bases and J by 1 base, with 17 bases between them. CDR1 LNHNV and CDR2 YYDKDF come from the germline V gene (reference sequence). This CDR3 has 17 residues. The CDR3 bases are TGTGCCACCAGCAGGTCTTCCGGGACAATCGGCACAGATACGCAGTATTTT. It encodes CATSRSSGTIGTDTQYF.

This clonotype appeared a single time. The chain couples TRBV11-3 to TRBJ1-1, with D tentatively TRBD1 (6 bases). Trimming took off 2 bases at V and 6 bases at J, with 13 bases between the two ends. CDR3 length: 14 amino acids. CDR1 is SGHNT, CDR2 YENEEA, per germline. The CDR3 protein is CASSLSDRSSEAFF. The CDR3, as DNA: TGTGCCAGCAGCTTAAGTGACAGGAGCTCTGAAGCTTTCTTT.

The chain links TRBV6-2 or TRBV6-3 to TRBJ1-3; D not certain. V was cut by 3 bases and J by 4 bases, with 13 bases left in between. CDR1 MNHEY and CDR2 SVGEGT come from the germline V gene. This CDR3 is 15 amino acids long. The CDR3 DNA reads TGTGCCAGCAGTTATAATGAGTTCATCGGAAACACCATATATTTT. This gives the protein CASSYNEFIGNTIYF.

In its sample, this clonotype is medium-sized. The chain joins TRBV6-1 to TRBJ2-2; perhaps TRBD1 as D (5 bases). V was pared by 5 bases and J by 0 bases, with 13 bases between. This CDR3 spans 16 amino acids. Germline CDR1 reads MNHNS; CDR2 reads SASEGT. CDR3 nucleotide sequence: TGTGCCAGCAGTTGGAGTGGCAGGGCGAACACCGGGGAGCTGTTTTTT. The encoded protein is CASSWSGRANTGELFF.

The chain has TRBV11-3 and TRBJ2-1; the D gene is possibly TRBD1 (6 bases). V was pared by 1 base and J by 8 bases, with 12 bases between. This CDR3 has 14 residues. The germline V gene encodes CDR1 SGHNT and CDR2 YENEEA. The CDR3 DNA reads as TGTGCCAGCAGCTTAGTTAAGGGGGTCCATGAGCAGTTCTTC. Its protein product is CASSLVKGVHEQFF.

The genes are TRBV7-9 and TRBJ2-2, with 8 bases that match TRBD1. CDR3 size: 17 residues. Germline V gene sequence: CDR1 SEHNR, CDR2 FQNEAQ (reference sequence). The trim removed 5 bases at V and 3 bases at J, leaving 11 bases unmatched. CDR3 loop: CASSDYRDRRYTGELFF. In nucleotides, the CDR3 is TGTGCCAGCAGCGACTACCGGGACAGGAGGTACACCGGGGAGCTGTTTTTT.